Listed below are T cell receptor beta chains from one sample, sequenced in a study of cytomegalovirus exposure and HLA in healthy donors. Using immunoSEQ multiplex PCR, the repertoire was profiled, and TCRdb retains in-frame clones only, with some absent. Of fewer than 150,000 clones in the sample, 15% were seen once. Sequenced: PBMCs. Receptors originate from a woman younger than 35 in good health and CMV-seronegative. Each CDR3 is given with its conserved first and last residue. D genes are given only for firm matches. Not every row has a clone size; where given, it reads once, few, many or a size class.

TGCAGCGTGAGGACAGGGGTAGAAAAACTGTTTTTT,CSVRTGVEKLFF,TRBJ1-4,TRBV29-1,TRBD1,few
TGTGCCAGCTCAAAAGGACAGGGGAGTAAAGAAAAACTGTTTTTT,CASSKGQGSKEKLFF,TRBJ1-4,TRBV18,TRBD1,.
TGCGCCAGCAGTTGGACAGGGGACGGCACTGAAGCTTTCTTT,CASSWTGDGTEAFF,TRBJ1-1,TRBV4-1,TRBD1,many
TGTGCCAGTACGGCCCGGGGGGCCGCCGGGGAGCTGTTTTTT,CASTARGAAGELFF,TRBJ2-2,TRBV19,.,.
TGTGCCAGCAGTTTATCTTTCGACAGTGGAAACACCATATATTTT,CASSLSFDSGNTIYF,TRBJ1-3,TRBV27,.,.
TGTGCCAGCAGCCCCGGGACTCAAGAGACCCAGTACTTC,CASSPGTQETQYF,TRBJ2-5,TRBV5-4,.,few
TGTGCCAGCAGTATAAATGAGCAGTTCTTC,CASSINEQFF,TRBJ2-1,TRBV2,.,.
TGTGCCAGCAGGCTCAGGGTAGGGGTGCCTAACTATGGCTACACCTTC,CASRLRVGVPNYGYTF,TRBJ1-2,TRBV2,.,few
TGTGCCAGCAGTTACTCCTCGGGACTAGCGGTTTACGAGCAGTACTTC,CASSYSSGLAVYEQYF,TRBJ2-7,TRBV6-5,TRBD2,once
TGTGCCAGCAGTGATGTGGGGCAGGGGAACACTGAAGCTTTCTTT,CASSDVGQGNTEAFF,TRBJ1-1,TRBV2,.,.
TGTGCCAGCAGTTTATCGTCCAGGATGGGTTTAAACTATGGCTACACCTTC,CASSLSSRMGLNYGYTF,TRBJ1-2,TRBV27,.,.
TGTGCCAGCAGTAAGAGGGGGGGTAGCAATCAGCCCCAGCATTTT,CASSKRGGSNQPQHF,TRBJ1-5,TRBV28,.,few
TGTGCCAGCAGTCCTGGACAGGGCAACAATCAGCCCCAGCATTTT,CASSPGQGNNQPQHF,TRBJ1-5,TRBV6-5,TRBD1,few
TGTGCCAGCAGAGTGGGGGGAAGCTCCTACGAGCAGTACTTC,CASRVGGSSYEQYF,TRBJ2-7,TRBV6-5,.,.
TGTGCCACCAGCAGACGCCGTCCGGGACAGGACTATGGCTACACCTTC,CATSRRRPGQDYGYTF,TRBJ1-2,TRBV15,TRBD1,.
TGTGCCAGCGCCGGACAGGGGGGAACTGCGCGACAGCCCCAGCATTTT,CASAGQGGTARQPQHF,TRBJ1-5,TRBV27,TRBD1,.
TGTGCCAGCAGTGAATCAGACACGCCGAAGCCCCAGCATTTT,CASSESDTPKPQHF,TRBJ1-5,TRBV25-1,.,few
TGCGCCAGCAGCTTGTCGAGCTCTGGAAACACCATATATTTT,CASSLSSSGNTIYF,TRBJ1-3,TRBV5-1,.,few
TGTGCCTGGGACGGGGTCGCACAAACCGGGGAGCTGTTTTTT,CAWDGVAQTGELFF,TRBJ2-2,TRBV30,.,few
TGTGCCAGCAGTGCAGACTTCTATGGCTACACCTTC,CASSADFYGYTF,TRBJ1-2,TRBV25-1,.,few
TGTGCCAGCAGCGCCGGCAGCGGGACAAGCACAGATACGCAGTATTTT,CASSAGSGTSTDTQYF,TRBJ2-3,TRBV7-9,.,.
TGTGCCAGCAGCTTAAGGACAGCCTTTTCTTATGGCTACACCTTC,CASSLRTAFSYGYTF,TRBJ1-2,TRBV7-9,.,few
TGTGCCAGCAGAGGACAAACCTACGAGCAGTACTTC,CASRGQTYEQYF,TRBJ2-7,TRBV2,.,few
TGTGCCAGCAGCCTACGACAGAGAGACTACGAGCAGTACTTC,CASSLRQRDYEQYF,TRBJ2-7,TRBV12-1,.,few
TGTGCCAGCAGTGAGTGGACAGGGGGCACAGATACGCAGTATTTT,CASSEWTGGTDTQYF,TRBJ2-3,TRBV25-1,TRBD1,few
TGTGCCAGCAGCTTAGGCGGGGGACTCGACTATGGCTACACCTTC,CASSLGGGLDYGYTF,TRBJ1-2,TRBV7-9,.,few
TGCGCCAGCAGCTTGGGTAAGACTAGCGGGACGAGGTACTATGAGCAGTTCTTC,CASSLGKTSGTRYYEQFF,TRBJ2-1,TRBV5-1,TRBD2,few
TGCGCCAGCAGCTTGTGGTCTAGCGGGGGCACAGATACGCAGTATTTT,CASSLWSSGGTDTQYF,TRBJ2-3,TRBV5-1,TRBD2,.
TGTGCCAGCAGCGATCCCTTAGCGGGGGACGCAAGGAACACCGGGGAGCTGTTTTTT,CASSDPLAGDARNTGELFF,TRBJ2-2,TRBV9,TRBD2,few
TGTGCCAGCAGCCTCGACAAACGGGAGACCCAGTACTTC,CASSLDKRETQYF,TRBJ2-5,TRBV7-9,.,few
TGTGCCACCAGCAGAGCGCGGGACAGGGGTGAAAAACTGTTTTTT,CATSRARDRGEKLFF,TRBJ1-4,TRBV15,TRBD1,.
TGCAGCCCCCCCGGAGGGGCCAGAGATACGCAGTATTTT,CSPPGGARDTQYF,TRBJ2-3,TRBV29-1,.,few
TGTGCCAGCAGCCCTGGGACTAGCCGGGGCAGCACCGGGGAGCTGTTTTTT,CASSPGTSRGSTGELFF,TRBJ2-2,TRBV5-4,TRBD2,few
TGTGCCAGCAGCTTAGAAACCCCCTCAGAGGGCCTGGCCGACTACGAGCAGTACTTC,CASSLETPSEGLADYEQYF,TRBJ2-7,TRBV13,.,few
TGCGCCAGCAGCCAAGATGCGCACGTTAACTATGGCTACACCTTC,CASSQDAHVNYGYTF,TRBJ1-2,TRBV4-1,.,.
TGTGCCAGCAGCGCACCTAGCGGGAAGAGCTACAATGAGCAGTTCTTC,CASSAPSGKSYNEQFF,TRBJ2-1,TRBV9,TRBD2,.
.,CASSTSNTEAFF,TRBJ1-1,TRBV9,.,.
TGTGCCACCAGCAATCCGACAGGGGGCTGGTCCTACAATGAGCAGTTCTTC,CATSNPTGGWSYNEQFF,TRBJ2-1,TRBV15,TRBD1,.
TGTGCCAGCAGTGACCACCGGCGGGGGGACTCCTACGAGCAGTACTTC,CASSDHRRGDSYEQYF,TRBJ2-7,TRBV25-1,TRBD2,few
TGTGCCAGCAGTTACAGACAGGGTAGCACAGATACGCAGTATTTT,CASSYRQGSTDTQYF,TRBJ2-3,TRBV6-6,TRBD1,.
TGCGCCAGCAGGCAGGGGGACACTGAAGCTTTCTTT,CASRQGDTEAFF,TRBJ1-1,TRBV10-2,TRBD1,.
TGTGCCAGCAGTGAAGCGTTCAGGGGGCGCTTGAACTATGGCTACACCTTC,CASSEAFRGRLNYGYTF,TRBJ1-2,TRBV6-1,TRBD1,.
TGCGCCAGCAGCCAAGGACCTGGGGCATCGAGACATGAGCAGTTCTTC,CASSQGPGASRHEQFF,TRBJ2-1,TRBV4-1,.,.
TGTGCCAGCAGCTTGCAGGCCACCCAAGTCAATGAGCAGTTCTTC,CASSLQATQVNEQFF,TRBJ2-1,TRBV7-6,.,few
TGTGCCTGGTGCCCACGCGGGCTCGACTACGAGCAGTACTTC,CAWCPRGLDYEQYF,TRBJ2-7,TRBV30,.,few
TGTGCCACCATCCCGGGTGACAGCTCCTACGAGCAGTACTTC,CATIPGDSSYEQYF,TRBJ2-7,TRBV28,.,few
TGTGCCAGCAGCAGTGGACAGGGGAACACTGAAGCTTTCTTT,CASSSGQGNTEAFF,TRBJ1-1,TRBV28,TRBD1,.
TGCGCCAGCACCCGTGGACAGGGTGTAAACTACGAGCAGTACTTC,CASTRGQGVNYEQYF,TRBJ2-7,TRBV5-1,TRBD1,.
TGTGCCAGCAGACCCAGGAACATGAACACTGAAGCTTTCTTT,CASRPRNMNTEAFF,TRBJ1-1,TRBV27,.,.
TGTGCCAGCCCTGCTACACGGACAGGGGATAAATGGACTGAAGCTTTCTTT,CASPATRTGDKWTEAFF,TRBJ1-1,TRBV28,TRBD1,few
TGTGCCTGGAGTGTGACTACAGGGGCCAATGAGCAGTTCTTC,CAWSVTTGANEQFF,TRBJ2-1,TRBV30,TRBD1,few
TGTGCCAGCAGTTGGACTAGCGGGAGTTACAATGAGCAGTTCTTC,CASSWTSGSYNEQFF,TRBJ2-1,TRBV28,TRBD2,.
TGTGCCAGTAGTATAGGCCGACCTGGCAGGGGATCTAGTGGCTACACCTTC,CASSIGRPGRGSSGYTF,TRBJ1-2,TRBV19,.,few
TGTGCCATCAGTGATTATGCGAGCGGGGGAGGCGAGCAGTACTTC,CAISDYASGGGEQYF,TRBJ2-7,TRBV10-3,TRBD2,few